This entry features one T cell receptor beta chain sequence. Its specific antigen is unknown. No qualities accompany the bases; no much larger clone lies one base away. Each collaborating institution followed its own protocols to collect whole blood in K2EDTA tubes. Collaborator samples were shipped for TCRbeta analysis as frozen whole blood, isolated PBMCs, or DNA extracted from either sample type. The source of the sample is a study of blood T cell repertoires in COVID-19 (TCRdb year 2020). Notes on the research overall: Samples covering the acute and convalescent phases of COVID-19 were provided by collaborators in the United States, Italy and Spain. The prospective study material was composed of cDNA or gDNA derived from T cells, B-cell-depleted T cells, or PBMCs. Deeply sampled blood TCRbeta repertoires from subjects exposed to, actively infected with, or recovered from COVID-19 were included in the dataset. The repertoires were released in a freely available public database intended as a resource for research on the immune response to SARS-CoV-2. Samples were obtained from the ongoing ImmuneRACE study (first 160 participants) and from about 1,300 subjects provided by 6 global collaborators. Sample metadata almost always included a de-identified subject ID, COVID-19 status, age in years and sex. Where HLA class I and class II types were available, the types were taken from metadata supplied by the sample provider, not from assay-based typing.

Overall results and qualifications from the work: Clinical and demographic metadata were provided uncurated, with the amount varying by source and participant.

Taken from the germline V gene, the CDR1 and CDR2 loops are LGHNA and YNFKEQ. The CDR3 holds 14 amino acids from the cysteine to the phenylalanine. The entry retains the CDR3 DNA only, 42 bases that are in frame from base 1. A distance of 14 bases separates the germline ends of V and J, which lose 4 bases and 4 bases respectively. The immunoSEQ Assay, a bias-controlled multiplex PCR, was used to amplify TCRbeta CDR3 regions from genomic DNA. In the paper's pipeline: The number of nucleated cells in each sample was estimated by amplification of reference gene primers within the assay. Sequence reads were collapsed and filtered to measure the absolute abundance of every unique TCRbeta CDR3 rearrangement. For each sample, productive Simpson clonality was calculated as the square root of Simpson's diversity index over productive rearrangements. TCRdb obtained this table from immuneACCESS and retained in-frame rearrangements with V and J assigned. These tables miss some clones; where compared with another copy, unresolved V genes account for less than half of the shortfall, and the remainder is unexplained. D and trimming were read from the DNA, whereas the V and J calls and clone size are those reported in that table. Counted in this sample were roughly 200,000 clones; 70% to 90% of them appeared once. 2.5% to 3.5% of the sample is taken by the ten largest.

The sequencing input was peripheral blood. The receptor comes from a man aged 60 to 69 with acute or convalescent COVID-19. This receptor chain uses TRBV4-2 and TRBJ2-7; the D region possibly corresponds to TRBD1 (5 bases align). The CDR3 sequence is CASSLDKQGYEQYF. The nucleotide sequence is TGTGCCAGCAGCCTCGATAAGCAGGGTTACGAGCAGTACTTC.